Below, 20 T cell receptor beta chains from the same sample are listed, as sequenced in a study of T cells in Graves' hyperthyroidism and ophthalmopathy (dated by TCRdb to the late 2010s). Receptors were amplified or captured by multiplex PCR. Sequenced using an Illumina HiSeq 2000. The TCR beta CDR3 regions were amplified from the RNA transcripts. A first-round RT-PCR of the TCR CDR3 used the HTBI primer set with the Qiagen OneStep RT-PCR kit. Through fastp at Q25 and MiXCR, TCRdb rebuilt clones from the public reads, retaining in-frame beta chains. Each entry merges the rows of one CDR3 protein and shows their most common DNA and genes. Counted in this sample were around 530,000 distinct CDR3 sequences; roughly a sixth of them appeared once. Roughly a sixth of the sample lies in the top ten. Sequenced material: blood. These receptors all stem from a woman in her late teens or twenties with Graves' ophthalmopathy.

This clonotype was counted ten times or more. The genes are TRBV18 and TRBJ1-6, with D possibly being TRBD1 (5 bases). The CDR3 covers 16 residues. The germline V gene encodes CDR1 KGHSH and CDR2 LQKENI. The ends were cut back, 1 base at V and 4 bases at J, with 11 bases in the middle. This CDR3 reads CASSPLGGSYNSPLHF. The CDR3 nucleotides read TGTGCCAGCTCACCACTGGGGGGATCATATAATTCACCCCTCCACTTT.

The sample holds many counts of this clonotype. V gene TRBV12-3 or TRBV12-4 combines with J gene TRBJ1-5; a weak D match, TRBD1 (5 bases). Trimming cost V 3 bases and J 0 bases, with 9 bases left between them. The CDR3 consists of 15 residues. The CDR3 is CASSFAGASNQPQHF. The CDR3 coding sequence is TGTGCCAGCAGTTTTGCCGGGGCTAGCAATCAGCCCCAGCATTTT.

Many counts were recorded for this clonotype. V usage is TRBV30 and J usage is TRBJ2-7, with TRBD2 matching 11 bases. With 0 bases clipped from V and 4 bases from J, the junction kept 5 bases outside the gene matches. Germline values: CDR1 GTSNPN, CDR2 SVGIG (reference sequence). The CDR3 contains 15 residues. The CDR3 DNA reads TGTGCCTGGAGTGTAACTAGCGGGGGCGGATACGAGCAGTACTTC. The encoded protein is CAWSVTSGGGYEQYF. Complete variable domain (other parts from reference TRBV30 and TRBJ2-7): SQTIHQWPATLVQPVGSPLSLECTVEGTSNPNLYWYRQAAGRGLQLLFYSVGIGQISSEVPQNLSASRPQDRQFILSSKKLLLSDSGFYLCAWSVTSGGGYEQYFGPGTRLTVT.

In its sample, this clonotype was seen many times. V is TRBV28 and J is TRBJ1-5, with TRBD1 identical over 7 bases. V shed 5 bases and J 4 bases; nucleotides not matched to a gene: 2. CDR3 size: 13 residues. CDR1 is MDHEN and CDR2 is SYDVKM in the germline V gene. CDR3 region: CASSPRGNQPQHF. CDR3 DNA sequence: TGTGCCAGCAGTCCCAGGGGGAATCAGCCCCAGCATTTT.

This clonotype was detected many times. V is TRBV27 and J is TRBJ2-5; the D gene is possibly TRBD2 (6 bases). There are 14 residues in the CDR3. Looked up from germline, CDR1 is MNHEY and CDR2 is SMNVEV (reference sequence). Trimming removed 4 bases at V and 0 bases at J, with 9 bases between. Here the CDR3 reads CASSSGGNQETQYF. The CDR3, as DNA: TGTGCCAGCAGTTCCGGAGGGAACCAAGAGACCCAGTACTTC.

This clonotype has a count of ten or more. The chain joins TRBV7-9 to TRBJ1-1, with 8 bases that match TRBD1. The CDR3 covers 13 residues. V gave up 8 bases and J gave up 4 bases; unmatched junction bases: 6. Germline-derived CDR1 and CDR2 are SEHNR and FQNEAQ (reference sequence). The CDR3 sequence is CASGQGLGTEAFF. CDR3 in DNA: TGTGCCAGCGGACAGGGTTTGGGCACTGAAGCTTTCTTT.

This clonotype was counted ten times or more. This chain joins TRBV28 and TRBJ2-2; no firm D call. Trimming removed 7 bases at V and 2 bases at J, with 17 bases between. This CDR3 region has 16 residues. Germline V gives CDR1 MDHEN, CDR2 SYDVKM. CDR3 sequence: CASISGLSRNTGELFF. The CDR3 region has the DNA TGTGCCAGCATTTCAGGTCTGTCAAGAAACACCGGGGAGCTGTTTTTT.

This clonotype was observed at least ten times. The chain has TRBV7-2 and TRBJ1-1; perhaps TRBD1 as D (6 bases). Looked up from germline, CDR1 is SGHTA and CDR2 is FQGNSA. The V end lost 3 bases, the J end lost 2 bases, and 16 bases lay between the germline ends. The CDR3 loop spans 16 amino acids. CDR3 DNA: TGTGCCAGCAGCTTCGGGGGAGGGGGTAGAAACACTGAAGCTTTCTTT. Protein sequence: CASSFGGGGRNTEAFF.

This clonotype was found many times. The genes are TRBV2 and TRBJ1-1; D possibly corresponds to TRBD1 (5 bases). The germline gives CDR1 SNHLY, CDR2 FYNNEI. The CDR3 contains 14 residues. The V gene lost 7 bases and the J gene lost 0 bases, with 12 bases spanning the gap. The CDR3 region has the DNA TGTGCCAGCATACGGCAGGACATGAACACTGAAGCTTTCTTT. Translated, it gives CASIRQDMNTEAFF. Filled out from reference TRBV2 and TRBJ1-1, the complete variable domain reads EPEVTQTPSHQVTQMGQEVILRCVPISNHLYFYWYRQILGQKVEFLVSFYNNEISEKSEIFDDQFSVERPDGSNFTLKIRSTKLEDSAMYFCASIRQDMNTEAFFGQGTRLTVV.

At least ten counts were recorded for this clonotype. This chain connects TRBV27 to TRBJ1-1; 7 bases line up with TRBD1. The V gene end was trimmed by 6 bases and the J gene end by 1 base; junction bases not matched to a gene: 11. This CDR3 region has 16 residues. Germline CDR1 and CDR2: MNHEY and SMNVEV (reference sequence). CDR3 in amino acids: CASRVRGGAGNTEAFF. The CDR3 DNA sequence: TGTGCCAGCAGGGTTCGAGGGGGCGCGGGGAACACTGAAGCTTTCTTT.

Many counts were recorded for this clonotype. The chain uses TRBV28 and TRBJ2-4; 9 nucleotides align to TRBD1. Germline V gene lookup returns CDR1 MDHEN and CDR2 SYDVKM. The CDR3 covers 14 residues. With V trimmed by 5 bases and J by 5 bases, 4 bases remained unmatched. The DNA for the CDR3 is TGTGCCAGCAGTCCACAGGGGGCGGAAAACATTCAGTACTTC. Translated, it gives CASSPQGAENIQYF.

This clonotype showed up just a few times. V usage is TRBV5-6 and J usage is TRBJ2-2; TRBD1 might be the D (5 bases). This CDR3 has 16 amino acids. Germline V gene data show CDR1 as SGHDT and CDR2 as YYEEEE. Between the trimmed V and J ends, which lost 0 bases and 3 bases, there was a span of 12 bases. In DNA form, the CDR3 reads TGTGCCAGCAGCTTGGCGGAACAGGTGGACACCGGGGAGCTGTTTTTT. Translation: CASSLAEQVDTGELFF.

The table lists this clonotype with many counts. The chain joins TRBV13 to TRBJ1-1; the D gene is possibly TRBD1 (5 bases). Germline V lookup: CDR1 PRHDT, CDR2 FYEKMQ (reference sequence). The CDR3 sequence is 15 residues long. V gave up 5 bases and J gave up 1 base, with 14 bases separating them. This chain's CDR3 is CASSTQGRENTEAFF. Here the CDR3 DNA reads TGTGCCAGCAGCACCCAGGGACGGGAGAACACTGAAGCTTTCTTT. The full variable domain, in which reference TRBV13 and TRBJ1-1 provide the parts outside the CDR3, is AAGVIQSPRHLIKEKRETATLKCYPIPRHDTVYWYQQGPGQDPQFLISFYEKMQSDKGSIPDRFSAQQFSDYHSELNMSSLELGDSALYFCASSTQGRENTEAFFGQGTRLTVV.

This clonotype was recorded at least ten times. This chain connects TRBV6-4 to TRBJ2-1, with TRBD1 as a possible D gene (6 bases). The CDR3 length is 15 residues. Trimming took 0 bases from V and 6 from J, leaving 12 bases between them. Germline V gene lookup returns CDR1 MRHNA and CDR2 SNTAGT. The CDR3 sequence is CASSDSRTAGNEQFF. Here the CDR3 DNA reads TGTGCCAGCAGTGACTCTAGGACAGCAGGCAATGAGCAGTTCTTC.

This clonotype was seen ten or more times. The CDR3 nucleotides are TGTGCCAGCAGCTCGGACAGGGGATGGGAGAACACTGAAGCTTTCTTT. The encoded protein is CASSSDRGWENTEAFF. The chain recombines TRBV13 with TRBJ1-1; 9 nucleotides match TRBD1. Germline CDR1 reads PRHDT; CDR2 reads FYEKMQ (reference sequence). There are 16 residues in the CDR3. With 4 bases clipped from V and 1 base from J, the junction kept 7 bases outside the gene matches.

The chain employs TRBV7-9 and TRBJ1-6, with D possibly matching TRBD1 (6 bases). V lost 4 bases, J lost 9 bases, and 16 bases lay in between. The CDR3 is 15 residues long. Germline V lookup: CDR1 SEHNR, CDR2 FQNEAQ (reference sequence). CDR3 sequence: CASSSDDRMVSPLHF. CDR3 DNA: TGTGCCAGCAGCTCCGATGACAGGATGGTTTCACCCCTCCACTTT. Complete variable domain (other parts from reference TRBV7-9 and TRBJ1-6): DTGVSQNPRHKITKRGQNVTFRCDPISEHNRLYWYRQTLGQGPEFLTYFQNEAQLEKSRLLSDRFSAERPKGSFSTLEIQRTEQGDSAMYLCASSSDDRMVSPLHFGNGTRLTVT.

This clonotype was counted many times. J is TRBJ1-1 and V is TRBV30; 7 bases fit TRBD1. CDR3 size: 14 residues. The trim removed 4 bases at V and 3 bases at J, leaving 8 bases unmatched. CDR1 is GTSNPN and CDR2 is SVGIG in the germline V gene (reference sequence). The CDR3 reads CAWTVTGRYTEAFF. The CDR3 nucleotides read TGTGCCTGGACCGTGACAGGGAGGTACACTGAAGCTTTCTTT.

Concerning this clonotype itself: This may be a read error: a much more frequent sequence differs by one nucleotide. The chain carries TRBV27 and TRBJ1-1; D might be TRBD1 (5 bases). Germline CDR1 reads MNHEY; CDR2 reads SMNVEV (reference sequence). The CDR3 totals 13 residues. CDR3 in DNA: TGTGCCAGCAGAACAGGAAGTCACACTGAAACTTTCTTT. It translates to CASRTGSHTETFF.

This clonotype was detected many times. The J gene is TRBJ2-7, the V gene TRBV7-2; perhaps TRBD1 as D (6 bases). Germline CDR1 SGHTA, CDR2 FQGNSA. This CDR3 is built from 13 residues. The V and J ends lost 5 bases and 4 bases respectively, with 12 bases between them. The DNA for the CDR3 is TGTGCCAGCAGCCCGAGGGGGAAGTACGAGCAGTACTTC. The encoded protein is CASSPRGKYEQYF.

In its sample, this clonotype was seen once. The chain couples TRBV14 to TRBJ1-2, with D perhaps matching TRBD1 (5 bases). V was shortened by 5 bases and J by 5 bases, with 12 bases between the two germline ends. CDR3 length: 13 amino acids. Per germline, CDR1 SGHDN and CDR2 FVKESK. The CDR3 DNA sequence: TGTGCCAGCAGCGTAGGGGTACGATATGGCTACACCTTC. Translating gives CASSVGVRYGYTF.